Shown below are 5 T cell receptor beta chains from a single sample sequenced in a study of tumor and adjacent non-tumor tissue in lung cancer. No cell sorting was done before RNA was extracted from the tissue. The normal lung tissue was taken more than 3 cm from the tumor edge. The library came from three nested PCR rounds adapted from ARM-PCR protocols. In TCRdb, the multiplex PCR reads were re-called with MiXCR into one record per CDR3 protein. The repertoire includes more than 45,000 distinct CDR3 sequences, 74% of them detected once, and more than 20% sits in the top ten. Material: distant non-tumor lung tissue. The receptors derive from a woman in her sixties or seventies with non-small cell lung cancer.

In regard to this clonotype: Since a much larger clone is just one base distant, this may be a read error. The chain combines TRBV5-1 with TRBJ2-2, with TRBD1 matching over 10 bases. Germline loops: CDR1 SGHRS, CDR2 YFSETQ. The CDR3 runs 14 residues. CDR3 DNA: TGCGCCAGCAACTTGGGACAGGGGATCGGGGAGCTGTTTTTT. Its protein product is CASNLGQGIGELFF.

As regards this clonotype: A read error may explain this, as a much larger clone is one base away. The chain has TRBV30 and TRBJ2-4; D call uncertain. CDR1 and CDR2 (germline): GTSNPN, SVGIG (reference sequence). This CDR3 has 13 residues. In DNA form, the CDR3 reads TGTGCCTGGAGTGCTGGTGCCAAAAACATTCCGTACTTC. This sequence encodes CAWSAGAKNIPYF.

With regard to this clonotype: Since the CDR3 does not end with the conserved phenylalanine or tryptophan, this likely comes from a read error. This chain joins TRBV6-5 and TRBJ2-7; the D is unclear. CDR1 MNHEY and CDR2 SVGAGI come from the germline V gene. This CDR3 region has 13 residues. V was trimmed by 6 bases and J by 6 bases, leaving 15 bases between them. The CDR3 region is CASRTDAAREQYS. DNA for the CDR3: TGTGCCAGCAGAACAGACGCAGCCCGCGAGCAGTACTCC.

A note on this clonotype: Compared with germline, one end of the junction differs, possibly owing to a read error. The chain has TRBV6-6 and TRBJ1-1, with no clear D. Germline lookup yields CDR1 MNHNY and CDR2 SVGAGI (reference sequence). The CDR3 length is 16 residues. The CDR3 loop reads CASSTSARVLNNEAFF. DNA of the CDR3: TGTGCCAGCAGCACCTCCGCAAGGGTCTTGAACAATGAAGCTTTCTTT.

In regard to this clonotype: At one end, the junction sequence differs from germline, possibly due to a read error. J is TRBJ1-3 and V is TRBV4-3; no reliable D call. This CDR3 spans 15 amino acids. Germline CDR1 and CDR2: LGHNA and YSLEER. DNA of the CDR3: TGCGTCAGCAGCCAATCATGGGGTTCCGGAAACACCATATATTTT. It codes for CVSSQSWGSGNTIYF.